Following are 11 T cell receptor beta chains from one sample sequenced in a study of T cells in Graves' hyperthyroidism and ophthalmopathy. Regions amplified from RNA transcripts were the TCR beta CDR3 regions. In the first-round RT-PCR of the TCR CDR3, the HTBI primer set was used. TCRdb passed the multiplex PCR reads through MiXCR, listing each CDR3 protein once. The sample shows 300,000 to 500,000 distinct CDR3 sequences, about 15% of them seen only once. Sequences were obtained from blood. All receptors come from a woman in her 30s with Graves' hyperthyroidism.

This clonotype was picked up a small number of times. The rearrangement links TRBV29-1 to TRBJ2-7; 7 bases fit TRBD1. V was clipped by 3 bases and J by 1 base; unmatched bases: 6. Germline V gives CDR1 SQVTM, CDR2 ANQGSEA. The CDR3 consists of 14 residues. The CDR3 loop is CSVETTGTSYEQYF. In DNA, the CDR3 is TGCAGCGTTGAGACGACAGGGACATCCTACGAGCAGTACTTC.

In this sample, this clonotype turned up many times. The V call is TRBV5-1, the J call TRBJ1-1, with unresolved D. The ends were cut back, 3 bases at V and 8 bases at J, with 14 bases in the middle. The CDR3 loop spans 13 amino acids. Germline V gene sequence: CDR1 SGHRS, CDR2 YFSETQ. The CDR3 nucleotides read TGCGCCAGCAGCTACTTACGGCCAACGGAAGCTTTCTTT. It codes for CASSYLRPTEAFF.

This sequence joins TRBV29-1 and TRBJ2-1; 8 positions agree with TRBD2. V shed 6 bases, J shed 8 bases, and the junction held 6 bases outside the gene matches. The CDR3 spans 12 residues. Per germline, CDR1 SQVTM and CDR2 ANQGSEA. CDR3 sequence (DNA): TGCAGCGTCGCGGGGGGAACGGATGAGCAGTTCTTC. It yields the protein CSVAGGTDEQFF.

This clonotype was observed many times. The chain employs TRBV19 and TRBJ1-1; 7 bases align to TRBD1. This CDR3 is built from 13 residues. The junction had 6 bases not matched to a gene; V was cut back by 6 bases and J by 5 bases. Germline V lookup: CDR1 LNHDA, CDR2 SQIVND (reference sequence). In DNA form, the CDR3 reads TGTGCCAGTAGGCCCACAGGGGAAACTGAAGCTTTCTTT. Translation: CASRPTGETEAFF.

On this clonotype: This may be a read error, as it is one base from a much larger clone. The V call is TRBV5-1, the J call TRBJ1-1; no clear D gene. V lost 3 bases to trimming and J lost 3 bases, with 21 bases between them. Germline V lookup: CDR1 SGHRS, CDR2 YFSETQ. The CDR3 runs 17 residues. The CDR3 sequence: CASSSEVRARFHTEAFF. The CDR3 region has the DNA TGCGCCAGCAGCTCGGAAGTAAGGGCCAGGTTTCACACTGAAGCTTTCTTT.

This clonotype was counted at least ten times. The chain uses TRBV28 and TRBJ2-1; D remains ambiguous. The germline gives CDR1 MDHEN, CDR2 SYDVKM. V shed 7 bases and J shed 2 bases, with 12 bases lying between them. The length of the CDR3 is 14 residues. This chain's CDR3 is CASNNDRPYNEQFF. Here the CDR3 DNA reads TGTGCCAGCAATAATGACCGCCCCTACAATGAGCAGTTCTTC.

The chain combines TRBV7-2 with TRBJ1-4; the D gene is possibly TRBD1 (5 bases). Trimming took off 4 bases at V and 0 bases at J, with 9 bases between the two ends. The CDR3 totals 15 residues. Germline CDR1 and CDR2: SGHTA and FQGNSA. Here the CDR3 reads CASSSGGSTNEKLFF. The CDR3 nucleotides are TGTGCCAGCAGCTCGGGGGGGTCAACTAATGAAAAACTGTTTTTT.

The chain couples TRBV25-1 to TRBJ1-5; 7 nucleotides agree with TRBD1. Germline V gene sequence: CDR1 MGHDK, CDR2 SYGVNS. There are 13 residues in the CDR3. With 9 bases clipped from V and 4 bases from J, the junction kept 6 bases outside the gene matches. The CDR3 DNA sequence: TGTGCCAGGAAATCACAGGGGAATCAGCCCCAGCATTTT. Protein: CARKSQGNQPQHF.

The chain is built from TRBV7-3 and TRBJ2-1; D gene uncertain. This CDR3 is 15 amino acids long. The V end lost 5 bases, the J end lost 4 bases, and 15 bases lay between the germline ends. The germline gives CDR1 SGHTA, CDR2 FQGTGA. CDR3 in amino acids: CASSPTALAYNEQFF. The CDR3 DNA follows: TGTGCCAGCAGCCCGACCGCCTTGGCTTACAATGAGCAGTTCTTC.

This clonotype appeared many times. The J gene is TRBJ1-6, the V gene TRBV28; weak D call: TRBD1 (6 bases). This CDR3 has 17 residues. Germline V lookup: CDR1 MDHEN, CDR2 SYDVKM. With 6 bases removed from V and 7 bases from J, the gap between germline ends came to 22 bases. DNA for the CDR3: TGTGCCAGCAGATCCCCGGGGGGCGCGGGAATAAATTCACCCCTCCACTTT. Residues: CASRSPGGAGINSPLHF.

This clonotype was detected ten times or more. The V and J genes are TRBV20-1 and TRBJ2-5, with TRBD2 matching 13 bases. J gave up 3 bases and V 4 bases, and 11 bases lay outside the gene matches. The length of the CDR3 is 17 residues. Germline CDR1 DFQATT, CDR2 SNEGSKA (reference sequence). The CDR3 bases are TGCAGTGCTAAACGACTAGCGGGAGGACCCGGGGAAGAGACCCAGTACTTC. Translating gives CSAKRLAGGPGEETQYF.